The TCR beta chain under discussion was sequenced for a study of T-cell memory formation after mild COVID-19. Overall study: Each donor largely had its own TCR clusters.

Notes on the study in general: Shrinking CD4+ clones were chiefly CM and EM; CD8+ ones were chiefly EMRA. The appearance of some responding clones in pre-infection memory suggested that cross-reactive memory joined. CD4+ bias marked clones expanding day 15 to 37, unlike balanced contracting clones.

As concerns this clonotype: Its specificity is unknown.

The CDR3 runs to 17 residues. The ends lost 0 bases at V and 3 bases at J; junction bases unmatched: 7. CDR1 and CDR2 (germline): MGHRA, YSYEKL. TCRdb independently ran MiXCR on the 5' RACE reads; one entry per CDR3 protein. The sample records some 130,000 distinct CDR3 sequences, around 25% being singletons. The material sequenced was PBMCs or a T cell subset sorted from them (not recorded which). The chain recombines TRBV4-1 with TRBJ2-3; 9 bases map to TRBD1. The TCR sequence derives from an adult woman who had mild COVID-19 (a few samples of this study predate the infection). Cell type and time point are not known. The CDR3 region has the DNA TGCGCCAGCAGCCAAGAGTTTACAGGACAGGGGACAGATACGCAGTATTTT. Translation gives CASSQEFTGQGTDTQYF.